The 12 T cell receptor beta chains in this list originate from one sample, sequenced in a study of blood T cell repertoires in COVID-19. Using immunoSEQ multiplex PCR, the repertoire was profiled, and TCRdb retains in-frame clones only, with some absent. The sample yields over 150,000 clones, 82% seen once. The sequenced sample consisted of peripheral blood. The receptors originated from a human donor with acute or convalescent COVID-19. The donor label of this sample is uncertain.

CDR3 nucleotide sequence: TGTGCCAGCAGTGAAAGGGCGGGGGGATCTCAGTACTTC. It encodes CASSERAGGSQYF. This chain joins TRBV6-1 and TRBJ2-7; 8 bases map to TRBD2. Germline assignment: CDR1 MNHNS and CDR2 SASEGT. Trimming cost V 2 bases and J 10 bases; bases outside gene matches: 7. The CDR3 covers 13 residues.

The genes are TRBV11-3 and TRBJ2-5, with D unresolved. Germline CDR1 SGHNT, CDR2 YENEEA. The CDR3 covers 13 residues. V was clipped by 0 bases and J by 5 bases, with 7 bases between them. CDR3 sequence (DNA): TGTGCCAGCAGCTTAGAATGGCGGGAGACCCAGTACTTC. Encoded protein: CASSLEWRETQYF.

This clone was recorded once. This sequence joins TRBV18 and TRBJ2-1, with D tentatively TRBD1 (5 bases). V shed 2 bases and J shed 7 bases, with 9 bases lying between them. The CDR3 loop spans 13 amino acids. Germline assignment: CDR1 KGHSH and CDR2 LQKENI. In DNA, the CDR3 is TGTGCCAGCTCACCAACAGGTCAGAATGAGCAGTTCTTC. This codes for CASSPTGQNEQFF. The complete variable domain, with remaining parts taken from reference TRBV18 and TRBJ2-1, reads NAGVMQNPRHLVRRRGQEARLRCSPMKGHSHVYWYRQLPEEGLKFMVYLQKENIIDESGMPKERFSAEFPKEGPSILRIQQVVRGDSAAYFCASSPTGQNEQFFGPGTRLTVL.

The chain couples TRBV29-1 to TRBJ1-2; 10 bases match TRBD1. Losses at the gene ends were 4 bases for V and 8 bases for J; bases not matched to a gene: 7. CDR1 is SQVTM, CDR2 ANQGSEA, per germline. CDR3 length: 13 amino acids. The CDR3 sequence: CSVAGQGRRGYTF. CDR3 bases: TGCAGCGTTGCGGGACAGGGGCGGAGAGGCTACACCTTC. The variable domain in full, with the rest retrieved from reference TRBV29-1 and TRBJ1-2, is SAVISQKPSRDICQRGTSLTIQCQVDSQVTMMFWYRQQPGQSLTLIATANQGSEATYESGFVIDKFPISRPNLTFSTLTVSNMSPEDSSIYLCSVAGQGRRGYTFGSGTRLTVV.

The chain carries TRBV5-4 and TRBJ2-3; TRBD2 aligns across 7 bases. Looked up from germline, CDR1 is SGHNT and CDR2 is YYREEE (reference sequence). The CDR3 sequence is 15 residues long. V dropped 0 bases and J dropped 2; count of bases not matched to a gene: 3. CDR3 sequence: CASSLGGLLTDTQYF. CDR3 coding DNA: TGTGCCAGCAGCTTGGGGGGACTACTCACAGATACGCAGTATTTT.

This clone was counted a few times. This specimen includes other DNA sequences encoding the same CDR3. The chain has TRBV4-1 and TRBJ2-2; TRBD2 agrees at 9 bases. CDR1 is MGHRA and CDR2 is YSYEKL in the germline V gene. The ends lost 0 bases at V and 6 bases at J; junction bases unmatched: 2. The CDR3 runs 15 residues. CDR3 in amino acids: CASSQEGTSPGELFF. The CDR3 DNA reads TGCGCCAGCAGCCAAGAGGGGACTAGCCCCGGGGAGCTGTTTTTT.

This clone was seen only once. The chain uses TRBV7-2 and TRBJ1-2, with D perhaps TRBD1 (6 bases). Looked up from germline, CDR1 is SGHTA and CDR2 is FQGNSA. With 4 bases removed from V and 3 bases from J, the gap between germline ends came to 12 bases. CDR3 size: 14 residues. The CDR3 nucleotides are TGTGCCAGCAGCTCATACAGGGAAGACTATGGCTACACCTTC. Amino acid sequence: CASSSYREDYGYTF.

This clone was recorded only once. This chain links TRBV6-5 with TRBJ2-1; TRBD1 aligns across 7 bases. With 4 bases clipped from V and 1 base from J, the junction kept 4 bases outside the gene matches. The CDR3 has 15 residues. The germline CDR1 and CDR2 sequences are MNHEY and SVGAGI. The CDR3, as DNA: TGTGCCAGCAGTTTGGACAGGCCGTCCTACAATGAGCAGTTCTTC. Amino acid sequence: CASSLDRPSYNEQFF.

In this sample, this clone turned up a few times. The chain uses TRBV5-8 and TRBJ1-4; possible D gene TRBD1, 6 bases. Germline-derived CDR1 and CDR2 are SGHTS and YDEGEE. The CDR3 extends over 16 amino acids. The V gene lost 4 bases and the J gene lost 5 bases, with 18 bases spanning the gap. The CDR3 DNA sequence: TGTGCCAGCAGCATAGGACGACAGGCTCGGAATGAAAAACTGTTTTTT. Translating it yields CASSIGRQARNEKLFF.

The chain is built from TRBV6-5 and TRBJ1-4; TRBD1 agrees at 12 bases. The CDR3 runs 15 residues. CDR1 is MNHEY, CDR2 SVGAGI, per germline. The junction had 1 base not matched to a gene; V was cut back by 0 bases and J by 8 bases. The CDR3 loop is CASSYSGTGGEKLFF. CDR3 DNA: TGTGCCAGCAGTTACTCTGGGACAGGGGGCGAAAAACTGTTTTTT.

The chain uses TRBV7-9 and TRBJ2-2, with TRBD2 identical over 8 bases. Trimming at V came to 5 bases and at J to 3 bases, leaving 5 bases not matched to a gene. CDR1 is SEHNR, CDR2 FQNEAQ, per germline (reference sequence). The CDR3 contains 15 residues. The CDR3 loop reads CASSPTSAYTGELFF. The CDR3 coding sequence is TGTGCCAGCAGCCCGACTAGCGCTTACACCGGGGAGCTGTTTTTT.

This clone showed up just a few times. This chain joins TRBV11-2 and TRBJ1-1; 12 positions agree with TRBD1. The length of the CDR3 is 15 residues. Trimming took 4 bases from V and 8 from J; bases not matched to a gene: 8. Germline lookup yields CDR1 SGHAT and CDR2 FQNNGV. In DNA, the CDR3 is TGTGCCAGCAGCTCCTCCCCGGGACAGGGGGCCGAAGCTTTCTTT. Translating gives CASSSSPGQGAEAFF. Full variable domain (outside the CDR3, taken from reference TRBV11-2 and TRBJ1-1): EAGVAQSPRYKIIEKRQSVAFWCNPISGHATLYWYQQILGQGPKLLIQFQNNGVVDDSQLPKDRFSAERLKGVDSTLKIQPAKLEDSAVYLCASSSSPGQGAEAFFGQGTRLTVV.